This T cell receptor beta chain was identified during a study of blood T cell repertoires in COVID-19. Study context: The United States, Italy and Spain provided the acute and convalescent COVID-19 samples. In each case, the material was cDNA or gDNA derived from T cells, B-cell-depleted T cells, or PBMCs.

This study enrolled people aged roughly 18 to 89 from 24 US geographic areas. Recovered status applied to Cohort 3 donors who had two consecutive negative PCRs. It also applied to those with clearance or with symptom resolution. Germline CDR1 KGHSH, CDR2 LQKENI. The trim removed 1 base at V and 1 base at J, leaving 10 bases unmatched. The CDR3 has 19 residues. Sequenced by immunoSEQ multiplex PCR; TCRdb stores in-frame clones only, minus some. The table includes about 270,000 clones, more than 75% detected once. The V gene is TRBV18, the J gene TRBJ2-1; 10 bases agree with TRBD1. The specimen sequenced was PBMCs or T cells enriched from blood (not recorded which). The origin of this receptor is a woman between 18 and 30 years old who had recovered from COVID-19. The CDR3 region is CASSPLDRGLKSSYNEQFF. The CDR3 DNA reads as TGTGCCAGCTCACCACTTGACAGGGGGCTAAAATCTTCCTACAATGAGCAGTTCTTC.